The rows below give T cell receptor beta chains drawn from one sample of a study of T cells in Graves' hyperthyroidism and ophthalmopathy. TCRdb reprocessed the multiplex PCR reads with MiXCR, giving one entry per CDR3 protein. The table shows about 700,000 distinct CDR3 sequences, with 14% occurring only once. Sequences were obtained from blood. All receptors derive from a woman aged 18-30 years with Graves' hyperthyroidism. CDR3s include the opening cysteine and the closing phenylalanine or tryptophan. The order of the fields is CDR3 protein, CDR3 DNA, V gene, D gene, clone size, J gene. D genes are given only for firm matches. The listing skips clone size in some rows; elsewhere it reads once, few, many or a size class.

CDR3: CASSLVRTGTEAFF
DNA: TGTGCCAGCAGCTTAGTCAGGACGGGAACTGAAGCTTTCTTT
V: TRBV7-2
D: NA
size: many
J: TRBJ1-1

CDR3: CASSYSGLGQFF
DNA: TGTGCCAGCAGTTACTCTGGACTAGGGCAGTTCTTC
V: TRBV6-5
D: TRBD2
size: NA
J: TRBJ2-1

CDR3: CASSVSSGQETQYF
DNA: TGTGCCAGCAGCGTAAGCAGCGGCCAAGAGACCCAGTACTTC
V: TRBV9
D: NA
size: many
J: TRBJ2-5

CDR3: CASGLRDNSYEQYF
DNA: TGTGCCAGCGGCCTCCGGGACAACTCCTACGAGCAGTACTTC
V: TRBV7-9
D: NA
size: NA
J: TRBJ2-7

CDR3: CASRRIPGPGTDTQYF
DNA: TGTGCCAGCAGACGTATCCCGGGGCCGGGCACAGATACGCAGTATTTT
V: TRBV27
D: NA
size: few
J: TRBJ2-3

CDR3: CASSFWGTAKETQYF
DNA: TGTGCCAGCAGTTTCTGGGGGACGGCGAAAGAGACCCAGTACTTC
V: TRBV5-6
D: NA
size: NA
J: TRBJ2-5

CDR3: CASSLQGGTQQFF
DNA: TGTGCCAGCAGTCTTCAAGGCGGGACTCAGCAGTTCTTC
V: TRBV12-3/TRBV12-4
D: NA
size: many
J: TRBJ2-1

CDR3: CSVGLAVTIYNEQFF
DNA: TGCAGCGTTGGACTAGCGGTGACCATCTACAATGAGCAGTTCTTC
V: TRBV29-1
D: TRBD2
size: many
J: TRBJ2-1

CDR3: CASSLGTSGSAGKVDTQYF
DNA: TGTGCCAGCAGTTTAGGGACTAGCGGGAGCGCCGGAAAGGTGGATACGCAGTATTTT
V: TRBV25-1
D: TRBD2
size: few
J: TRBJ2-3

CDR3: CASSFWDGSYTF
DNA: TGTGCCAGCAGCTTCTGGGATGGTAGCTACACCTTC
V: TRBV5-8
D: NA
size: once
J: TRBJ1-2

CDR3: CASSDRLGLGFYEQYF
DNA: TGTGCCAGCAGTGACCGATTGGGACTAGGGTTCTACGAGCAGTACTTC
V: TRBV6-1
D: TRBD2
size: NA
J: TRBJ2-7

CDR3: CASSIGFTSDEQYF
DNA: TGTGCCAGTAGTATAGGGTTTACGTCCGACGAGCAGTACTTC
V: TRBV19
D: NA
size: NA
J: TRBJ2-7

CDR3: CASSLVGYEQFF
DNA: TGTGCCAGCAGCTTAGTAGGATATGAGCAGTTCTTC
V: TRBV7-9
D: NA
size: many
J: TRBJ2-1

CDR3: CASSYGGPSSYNEQFF
DNA: TGTGCCAGCAGTTACGGGGGTCCGAGCTCCTACAATGAGCAGTTCTTC
V: TRBV28
D: NA
size: many
J: TRBJ2-1

CDR3: CASSSGTSGRFNTGELFF
DNA: TGTGCCAGCAGTTCCGGGACTAGCGGGAGGTTCAACACCGGGGAGCTGTTTTTT
V: TRBV6-5
D: TRBD2
size: NA
J: TRBJ2-2

CDR3: CASSPTGGRERELFF
DNA: TGTGCCAGCAGCCCAACGGGCGGGCGGGAGAGGGAGCTGTTTTTT
V: TRBV7-3
D: TRBD2
size: few
J: TRBJ2-2

CDR3: CASSTLRTGELFF
DNA: TGTGCCAGCAGCACCCTCCGGACCGGGGAGCTGTTTTTT
V: TRBV6-2/TRBV6-3
D: NA
size: NA
J: TRBJ2-2

CDR3: CASSQTGDYLTDTQYF
DNA: TGTGCCAGCAGCCAGACCGGGGACTACCTCACAGATACGCAGTATTTT
V: TRBV11-2
D: TRBD2
size: many
J: TRBJ2-3

CDR3: CASRLAGDLGTGELFF
DNA: TGTGCCAGCAGACTAGCGGGAGATCTAGGCACCGGGGAGCTGTTTTTT
V: TRBV27
D: TRBD2
size: few
J: TRBJ2-2

CDR3: CASSLGQGATQYF
DNA: TGTGCCAGCAGCTTGGGACAGGGGGCGACGCAGTATTTT
V: TRBV5-4
D: TRBD1
size: NA
J: TRBJ2-3

CDR3: CASSLGRAPNTEAFF
DNA: TGTGCCAGCAGCTTAGGGAGGGCCCCGAACACTGAAGCTTTCTTT
V: TRBV11-3
D: NA
size: NA
J: TRBJ1-1

CDR3: CASSRDGGLLAKNIQYF
DNA: TGCGCCAGCAGCCGGGATGGCGGACTTCTGGCCAAAAACATTCAGTACTTC
V: TRBV4-3
D: NA
size: NA
J: TRBJ2-4

CDR3: CASSMGLGELRNEQFF
DNA: TGTGCCAGCAGCATGGGACTAGGAGAATTGAGGAATGAGCAGTTCTTC
V: TRBV7-9
D: TRBD2
size: NA
J: TRBJ2-1

CDR3: CASSPIGLAGANEQFF
DNA: TGCGCCAGCAGCCCTATTGGACTAGCGGGAGCTAATGAGCAGTTCTTC
V: TRBV11-2
D: TRBD2
size: NA
J: TRBJ2-1

CDR3: CATTGDRHRANQPQHF
DNA: TGTGCCACCACCGGGGACCGACATAGGGCAAACCAGCCCCAGCATTTT
V: TRBV15
D: NA
size: NA
J: TRBJ1-5

CDR3: CASSPQNRQLNTEAFF
DNA: TGCGCCAGCAGCCCCCAAAACAGACAGCTGAACACTGAAGCTTTCTTT
V: TRBV5-1
D: NA
size: NA
J: TRBJ1-1

CDR3: CASSRSSGNEQFF
DNA: TGTGCCAGCAGCCGATCTTCTGGGAATGAGCAGTTCTTC
V: TRBV7-9
D: NA
size: few
J: TRBJ2-1

CDR3: CASSPPQGSNQPQHF
DNA: TGTGCCAGCTCCCCCCCCCAGGGCTCGAATCAGCCCCAGCATTTT
V: TRBV28
D: NA
size: many
J: TRBJ1-5

CDR3: CASSSPGGTYNEQFF
DNA: TGTGCCAGCAGCTCACCCGGGGGTACCTACAATGAGCAGTTCTTC
V: TRBV28
D: NA
size: NA
J: TRBJ2-1

CDR3: CASSGGLKETQYF
DNA: TGTGCCAGCAGTGGCGGTCTGAAAGAGACCCAGTACTTC
V: TRBV2
D: NA
size: many
J: TRBJ2-5

CDR3: CASSPGQGPSYYGYTF
DNA: TGTGCCAGCAGCCCCGGACAGGGGCCATCTTACTATGGCTACACCTTC
V: TRBV11-3
D: TRBD1
size: many
J: TRBJ1-2

CDR3: CASRENTGELFF
DNA: TGTGCCAGCAGGGAAAACACCGGGGAGCTGTTTTTT
V: TRBV12-3/TRBV12-4
D: NA
size: many
J: TRBJ2-2

CDR3: CSVERVGYGYTF
DNA: TGCAGCGTTGAAAGGGTTGGCTATGGCTACACCTTC
V: TRBV29-1
D: NA
size: few
J: TRBJ1-2

CDR3: CASSPRFRGGTEAFF
DNA: TGTGCCAGCTCACCACGATTTAGGGGGGGCACTGAAGCTTTCTTT
V: TRBV18
D: NA
size: NA
J: TRBJ1-1

CDR3: CASSYLDWGTYEQYF
DNA: TGTGCCAGCAGCTATCTGGACTGGGGGACCTACGAGCAGTACTTC
V: TRBV7-9
D: NA
size: NA
J: TRBJ2-7

CDR3: CASRETGAGDGYTF
DNA: TGTGCCAGCAGGGAGACAGGGGCCGGGGATGGCTACACCTTC
V: TRBV28
D: TRBD1
size: few
J: TRBJ1-2

CDR3: CASSQGASQATQYF
DNA: TGTGCCAGCAGTCAAGGGGCTAGCCAGGCGACCCAGTACTTC
V: TRBV7-3
D: NA
size: few
J: TRBJ2-5

CDR3: CSASNVPRGYNEQFF
DNA: TGCAGTGCTAGTAATGTACCCCGGGGGTACAATGAGCAGTTCTTC
V: TRBV20-1
D: NA
size: many
J: TRBJ2-1

CDR3: CASGTGFSGNTIYF
DNA: TGTGCCAGCGGTACAGGGTTTTCTGGAAACACCATATATTTT
V: TRBV12-3/TRBV12-4
D: NA
size: NA
J: TRBJ1-3

CDR3: CSARPVGPYNEQFF
DNA: TGCAGTGCTAGACCGGTCGGACCCTACAATGAGCAGTTCTTC
V: TRBV20-1
D: NA
size: NA
J: TRBJ2-1

CDR3: CASSIRAGHEETQYF
DNA: TGTGCCAGCTCCATTAGGGCAGGCCACGAAGAGACCCAGTACTTC
V: TRBV18
D: NA
size: NA
J: TRBJ2-5

CDR3: CASSHRGNEQYF
DNA: TGTGCCAGCAGTCACAGGGGGAACGAGCAGTACTTC
V: TRBV12-3/TRBV12-4
D: TRBD1
size: many
J: TRBJ2-7

CDR3: CSAGPNTEAFF
DNA: TGCAGCGCCGGGCCGAACACTGAAGCTTTCTTT
V: TRBV29-1
D: NA
size: few
J: TRBJ1-1

CDR3: CASSIVPGTGYQPQHF
DNA: TGTGCCAGTAGTATAGTGCCCGGGACAGGGTACCAGCCCCAGCATTTT
V: TRBV19
D: TRBD1
size: few
J: TRBJ1-5

CDR3: CASSLVAPATDTQYF
DNA: TGTGCCAGCAGCCTAGTAGCTCCGGCCACAGATACGCAGTATTTT
V: TRBV6-1
D: NA
size: NA
J: TRBJ2-3

CDR3: CASSYSRTRSDEQFF
DNA: TGTGCCAGCAGTTACTCGAGAACTCGATCCGATGAGCAGTTCTTC
V: TRBV6-6
D: NA
size: many
J: TRBJ2-1

CDR3: CSVLTSGTDTQYF
DNA: TGCAGCGTTCTAACTAGCGGCACAGATACGCAGTATTTT
V: TRBV29-1
D: TRBD2
size: few
J: TRBJ2-3

CDR3: CASSPAGRLFRETQYF
DNA: TGTGCCAGCTCACCGGCAGGGCGCCTCTTTAGAGAGACCCAGTACTTC
V: TRBV18
D: NA
size: few
J: TRBJ2-5

CDR3: CASRGRVEAKNIQYF
DNA: TGTGCCAGCAGAGGACGGGTCGAAGCCAAAAACATTCAGTACTTC
V: TRBV28
D: NA
size: many
J: TRBJ2-4

CDR3: CSGDTSEGDNEQFF
DNA: TGCAGCGGCGATACTAGTGAGGGGGACAATGAGCAGTTCTTC
V: TRBV29-1
D: NA
size: NA
J: TRBJ2-1

CDR3: CASSLRTFGNTIYF
DNA: TGTGCCAGCAGTCTTAGGACATTTGGAAACACCATATATTTT
V: TRBV7-2
D: NA
size: NA
J: TRBJ1-3

CDR3: CASSQDPGGYTF
DNA: TGTGCCAGCAGCCAAGACCCAGGGGGCTACACCTTC
V: TRBV3-1
D: NA
size: many
J: TRBJ1-2

CDR3: CASSPQRAGGPYNEQFF
DNA: TGTGCCAGCAGCCCCCAAAGGGCGGGAGGACCCTACAATGAGCAGTTCTTC
V: TRBV3-1
D: TRBD2
size: many
J: TRBJ2-1

CDR3: CASSSRGVRDPLNTEAFF
DNA: TGTGCCAGCAGCTCTCGGGGGGTGAGGGACCCTCTGAACACTGAAGCTTTCTTT
V: TRBV11-2
D: NA
size: many
J: TRBJ1-1

CDR3: CASSLDGLAGAGELFF
DNA: TGTGCCAGCAGCTTAGACGGTCTAGCTGGCGCCGGGGAGCTGTTTTTT
V: TRBV7-2
D: NA
size: many
J: TRBJ2-2

CDR3: CSTGPTRETQYF
DNA: TGCAGCACCGGCCCCACGAGGGAGACCCAGTACTTC
V: TRBV29-1
D: NA
size: many
J: TRBJ2-5

CDR3: CASSLGGRSSEQYF
DNA: TGTGCCAGCAGCTTAGGCGGCAGGAGTAGCGAGCAGTACTTC
V: TRBV7-8
D: NA
size: NA
J: TRBJ2-7

CDR3: CASSLLAGGAGGEQFF
DNA: TGTGCCAGCAGCCTCCTAGCGGGGGGGGCCGGAGGTGAGCAGTTCTTC
V: TRBV7-3
D: TRBD2
size: few
J: TRBJ2-1

CDR3: CASSQQTSGSYNEQFF
DNA: TGTGCCAGCAGCCAGCAGACTAGCGGGAGCTACAATGAGCAGTTCTTC
V: TRBV3-1
D: TRBD2
size: many
J: TRBJ2-1